One T cell receptor (beta chain) is described in this entry. As yet, its antigen is unknown. The data were taken from a study of T cell responses to AZD1222 COVID-19 vaccine. Method: immunoSEQ multiplex PCR; TCRdb's copy keeps in-frame clones and lacks some. The repertoire includes around 120,000 clones, 80% to 90% of them detected once, and approximately 26% sits in the top ten. Investigators merged groups given second doses at roughly 4 or roughly 12 weeks. Findings and caveats of the study: CD4 TCRs linked to vaccination spanned spike, dominating at 160-218 and 743-854. Clonal diversity was possibly underestimated, and the donors were mostly white British, with more females.

Germline V CDR1 and CDR2: SGHRS, YFSETQ. CDR3 length: 15 amino acids. V lost 8 bases to trimming and J lost 3 bases; unmatched junction nucleotides: 9. The receptor comes from an adult who received the AZD1222 COVID-19 vaccine. Source: peripheral blood, taken 28 days after the second AZD1222 dose. The chain is built from TRBV5-1 and TRBJ2-1, with 9 bases identical to TRBD1. This chain's CDR3 is CASLQGTGYYNEQFF. The CDR3 coding sequence is TGCGCCAGTCTCCAGGGGACAGGGTACTACAATGAGCAGTTCTTC.